Below, 17 T cell receptor beta chains from the same sample are listed, as sequenced in a study of monozygotic twins with inflammatory bowel disease. Following a re-call of the 5' RACE reads, TCRdb has one entry per CDR3 protein and lacks DNA. The listing records about 210,000 distinct CDR3 sequences. The sequencing input was blood. The receptors derive from a human donor with ulcerative colitis or Crohn's disease, or a healthy co-twin of an affected twin (not recorded which).

The chain joins TRBV29-1 to TRBJ1-1; with no DNA, the TCRdb D assignment of TRBD1 cannot be verified. CDR3 length equals 12 residues. Germline V CDR1 and CDR2: SQVTM, ANQGSEA. CDR3 in amino acids: CSGQREETEAFF.

The chain links TRBV4-3 to TRBJ1-2. The CDR3 length is 13 residues. Germline loops: CDR1 LGHNA, CDR2 YSLEER. The CDR3 region is CASSQEGSGGYTF.

The chain is built from TRBV29-1 and TRBJ1-2; checking the TCRdb D call of TRBD1 is not possible without DNA. This CDR3 has 13 amino acids. Germline V gene sequence: CDR1 SQVTM, CDR2 ANQGSEA. The CDR3 loop reads CSVGQGTNYGYTF.

This chain links TRBV4-1 with TRBJ2-2; TCRdb gives TRBD1 as the D gene, but with no DNA this cannot be confirmed. CDR1 and CDR2 (germline): MGHRA, YSYEKL. The CDR3 has 16 amino acids. The CDR3 loop is CASSRRTGEGTGELFF.

V is TRBV29-1 and J is TRBJ2-1; the D call from TCRdb, TRBD1, cannot be confirmed without DNA. The CDR3 covers 14 residues. Germline CDR1 is SQVTM and CDR2 is ANQGSEA. This chain's CDR3 is CSTTPGGQMFGQFF.

The V and J genes are TRBV6-1 and TRBJ2-5; TCRdb selects TRBD1, and the lack of DNA leaves this call unchecked. Looked up from germline, CDR1 is MNHNS and CDR2 is SASEGT. The CDR3 extends over 14 amino acids. CDR3 sequence: CATSRQGFRETQYF.

V and J are TRBV7-2 and TRBJ2-1. The V gene's germline CDR1 is SGHTA and CDR2 FQGNSA. The CDR3 is 11 amino acids. CDR3 amino acids: CASSFFNEQFF.

The chain couples TRBV6-1 to TRBJ2-1. The length of the CDR3 is 15 residues. The germline gives CDR1 MNHNS, CDR2 SASEGT. The CDR3 sequence: CASSKGHTPANEQFF.

This chain links TRBV28 with TRBJ2-3. CDR1 and CDR2 (germline): MDHEN, SYDVKM. The CDR3 has 14 residues. The chain's CDR3 is CASTKIISGDTQYF.

The chain is built from TRBV9 and TRBJ1-4; TCRdb designates TRBD1, a call that cannot be tested without DNA. The V gene's germline CDR1 is SGDLS and CDR2 YYNGEE. The CDR3 sequence is 14 residues long. CDR3 residues: CASSEGGAKEKLFF.

This chain links TRBV19 with TRBJ1-1; TCRdb's D call, TRBD1, is unchecked because there is no DNA. Per germline, CDR1 LNHDA and CDR2 SQIVND (reference sequence). This CDR3 spans 14 amino acids. CDR3 residues: CASTLGHRNTEAFF.

The rearrangement joins TRBV5-1 to TRBJ2-2; TCRdb outputs TRBD1, but without DNA this stays unchecked. Germline V gene data show CDR1 as SGHRS and CDR2 as YFSETQ. The CDR3 runs to 17 residues. Here the CDR3 reads CASSLAPGQADTGELFF.

The J gene is TRBJ2-5, the V gene TRBV12-3 or TRBV12-4. CDR3 length equals 13 residues. CDR3 region: CASSGSVWETQYF.

This rearrangement joins TRBV5-1 to TRBJ1-2; as DNA is missing, the TRBD1 call by TCRdb cannot be tested. Germline V gene sequence: CDR1 SGHRS, CDR2 YFSETQ. This CDR3 spans 14 amino acids. The CDR3 is CASSLASGMGGYTF.

This chain links TRBV6-5 with TRBJ2-1; checking the TCRdb D call of TRBD1 is not possible without DNA. The length of the CDR3 is 14 residues. Germline V lookup: CDR1 MNHEY, CDR2 SVGAGI. CDR3 sequence: CASSYGGGLNEQFF.

The gene calls are TRBV5-1 and TRBJ2-6; TCRdb's D gene call, TRBD1, goes unchecked for lack of DNA. CDR3 length: 16 amino acids. The germline gives CDR1 SGHRS, CDR2 YFSETQ. This CDR3 is CASSWTGSSGANVLTF.

The chain recombines TRBV5-1 with TRBJ2-5; TCRdb reports TRBD1, a call that lacks DNA to check it against. This CDR3 is 12 amino acids long. Germline V lookup: CDR1 SGHRS, CDR2 YFSETQ. This chain's CDR3 is CASTPGGETQYF.